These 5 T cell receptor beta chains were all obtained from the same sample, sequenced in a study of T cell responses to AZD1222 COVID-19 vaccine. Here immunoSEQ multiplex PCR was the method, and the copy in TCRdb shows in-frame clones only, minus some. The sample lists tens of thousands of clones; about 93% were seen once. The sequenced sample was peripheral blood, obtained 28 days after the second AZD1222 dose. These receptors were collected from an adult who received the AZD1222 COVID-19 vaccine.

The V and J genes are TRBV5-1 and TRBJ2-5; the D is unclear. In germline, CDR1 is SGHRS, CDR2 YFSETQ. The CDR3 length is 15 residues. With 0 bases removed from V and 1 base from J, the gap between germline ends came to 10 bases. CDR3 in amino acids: CASSLVSAVQETQYF. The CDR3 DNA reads TGCGCCAGCAGCTTGGTTTCGGCCGTCCAAGAGACCCAGTACTTC.

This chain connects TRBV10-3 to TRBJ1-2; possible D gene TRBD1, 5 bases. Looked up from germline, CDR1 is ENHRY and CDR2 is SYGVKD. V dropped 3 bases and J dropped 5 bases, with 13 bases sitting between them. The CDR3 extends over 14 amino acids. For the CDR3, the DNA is TGTGCCATCAGTGACTCGGGGACGGGTTATGGCTACACCTTC. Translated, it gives CAISDSGTGYGYTF.

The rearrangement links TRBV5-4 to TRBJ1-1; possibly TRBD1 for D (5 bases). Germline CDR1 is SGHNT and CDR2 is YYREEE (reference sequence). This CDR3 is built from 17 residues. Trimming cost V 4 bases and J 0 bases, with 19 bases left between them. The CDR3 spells CASSTGTAIGVNTEAFF. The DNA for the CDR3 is TGTGCCAGCAGCACAGGCACTGCGATCGGGGTGAACACTGAAGCTTTCTTT.

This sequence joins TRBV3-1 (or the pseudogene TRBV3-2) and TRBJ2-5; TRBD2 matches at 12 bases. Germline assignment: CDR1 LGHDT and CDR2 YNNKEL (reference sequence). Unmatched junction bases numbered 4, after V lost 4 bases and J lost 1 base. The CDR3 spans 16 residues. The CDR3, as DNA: TGTGCCAGCAGCCCCCCTAGCGGGGGGGCCCAAGAGACCCAGTACTTC. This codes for CASSPPSGGAQETQYF.

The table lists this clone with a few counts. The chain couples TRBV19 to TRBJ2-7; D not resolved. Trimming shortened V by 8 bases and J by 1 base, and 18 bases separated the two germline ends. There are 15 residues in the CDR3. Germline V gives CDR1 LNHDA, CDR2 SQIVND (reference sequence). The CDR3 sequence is CASRDPRVTSYEQYF. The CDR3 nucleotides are TGTGCCAGTCGAGACCCCCGGGTCACATCCTACGAGCAGTACTTC.